This TCR beta chain was sequenced during a study of CXCR3-negative and CXCR3-positive naive CD8 T cells. The TRB libraries of cDNA were built by UMI-labeled 5' RACE. Reprocessing the 5' RACE reads, TCRdb reports a single entry for every CDR3 protein and omits DNA. Here the sample table reports about 6,000 distinct CDR3 sequences. Worth noting for this clonotype: The antigen is unknown.

The CDR3 has 14 amino acids. General study points: Much lower diversity was found in memory CD8+ cells, while both naive subsets had comparably high diversity. Comparison of naive cells showed more hydrophobic TRB CDR3s in CXCR3-positive than in CXCR3-negative naive cells.

The specimen was naive CXCR3+ CD8+ T cells from blood. As for subset: CD45RO-CCR7+CD27+CD95- naive CD8+ T cells expressing CXCR3 (TNR3+). The V and J genes are TRBV12-3 or TRBV12-4 and TRBJ2-5; TCRdb picks TRBD2, but there is no DNA to check that call. The sequence derives from a human donor in good health. Some clones in this sample may be carry-over from other donors' samples. Here the CDR3 reads CASSLEAGQETQYF.